Presented here are 17 T cell receptor beta chains from one specimen sequenced in a study of STAT5B mutations in CD4+ large granular lymphocyte leukemia. TCRdb's copy holds only in-frame clones and misses some; the assay was immunoSEQ multiplex PCR. The table records 45,000 to 55,000 clones, roughly two thirds of them present only once. The sample was CD4+ T cells from blood buffy coats. The receptors come from a human donor in good health.

The genes are TRBV6-1 and TRBJ1-2; D remains ambiguous. The CDR3 totals 12 residues. Germline-derived CDR1 and CDR2 are MNHNS and SASEGT. Trimming shortened V by 2 bases and J by 7 bases, and 8 bases separated the two germline ends. The CDR3 nucleotides are TGTGCCAGCAGTGAATCATACAGTGGCTACACCTTC. It translates to CASSESYSGYTF.

The rearrangement uses TRBV7-9 and TRBJ2-5, with 12 positions matching TRBD2. The CDR3 has 16 residues. The germline V gene encodes CDR1 SEHNR and CDR2 FQNEAQ (reference sequence). The J segment lost 4 bases and the V segment lost 5 bases, leaving 8 bases of the junction unmatched. CDR3 sequence: CASSHPSGGASETQYF. The CDR3 DNA reads as TGTGCCAGCAGCCACCCTAGCGGGGGGGCATCAGAGACCCAGTACTTC.

The V and J genes are TRBV27 and TRBJ1-1, with TRBD1 matching 9 bases. V gave up 3 bases and J gave up 5 bases; unmatched junction bases: 10. Germline loops: CDR1 MNHEY, CDR2 SMNVEV (reference sequence). CDR3 length: 16 residues. This CDR3 is CASSFHRDREGTEAFF. The CDR3 DNA reads TGTGCCAGCAGTTTCCACCGGGACAGGGAAGGAACTGAAGCTTTCTTT.

About this clone: The junction shows a germline mismatch at one end, possibly a read error. This chain links TRBV30 with TRBJ2-2; D not certain. This CDR3 has 13 residues. Germline CDR1 GTSNPN, CDR2 SVGIG (reference sequence). CDR3 nucleotide sequence: TGTGCATGGAGTGCAGACAACACCGGGGAGCTGTTTTTT. Protein product: CAWSADNTGELFF. The complete variable domain, with remaining parts taken from reference TRBV30 and TRBJ2-2, reads SQTIHQWPATLVQPVGSPLSLECTVEGTSNPNLYWYRQAAGRGLQLLFYSVGIGQISSEVPQNLSASRPQDRQFILSSKKLLLSDSGFYLCAWSADNTGELFFGEGSRLTVL.

CDR3 protein: CASSYSLTQGETQYF. The CDR3, as DNA: TGTGCCAGCAGTTACTCGTTGACACAGGGCGAGACCCAGTACTTC. The chain employs TRBV6-5 and TRBJ2-5; tentative D call: TRBD1 (6 bases). This CDR3 has 15 residues. The germline V gene encodes CDR1 MNHEY and CDR2 SVGAGI. V gave up 0 bases and J gave up 5 bases, with 13 bases separating them.

CDR3 loop: CASSQGTASYGYTF. CDR3 in DNA: TGTGCCAGCAGTCAGGGTACCGCCAGCTATGGCTACACCTTC. This chain joins TRBV27 and TRBJ1-2; possibly TRBD1 for D (5 bases). Germline V CDR1 and CDR2: MNHEY, SMNVEV (reference sequence). This CDR3 spans 14 amino acids. Trimming left V 5 bases short and J 4 bases short, with 14 bases between.

The V call is TRBV7-6, the J call TRBJ2-6; unclear D gene. Germline V CDR1 and CDR2: SGHVS, FNYEAQ. The CDR3 covers 16 residues. The V end lost 4 bases, the J end lost 0 bases, and 10 bases lay between the germline ends. Written as DNA, the CDR3 is TGTGCCAGCAGCTCCGATCGAGCCTCTGGGGCCAACGTCCTGACTTTC. This codes for CASSSDRASGANVLTF. Based on the CDR3 plus reference TRBV7-6 and TRBJ2-6, the full variable domain is GAGVSQSPRYKVTKRGQDVALRCDPISGHVSLYWYRQALGQGPEFLTYFNYEAQQDKSGLPNDRFSAERPEGSISTLTIQRTEQRDSAMYRCASSSDRASGANVLTFGAGSRLTVL.

The gene calls are TRBV6-4 and TRBJ1-1; no clear D. The CDR3 has 14 residues. Germline CDR1 is MRHNA and CDR2 is SNTAGT. Trimming cost V 4 bases and J 0 bases, with 9 bases left between them. CDR3 protein: CASSVPRLNTEAFF. CDR3 bases: TGTGCCAGCAGTGTTCCGAGATTGAACACTGAAGCTTTCTTT.

This clone has just a few counts. The chain uses TRBV27 and TRBJ2-3; 11 bases are a match to TRBD1. V shed 4 bases, J shed 4 bases, and the junction held 1 base outside the gene matches. The V gene's germline CDR1 is MNHEY and CDR2 SMNVEV (reference sequence). The CDR3 has 14 amino acids. The CDR3 DNA follows: TGTGCCAGCAGTTGGACAGGGGGCGCAGATACGCAGTATTTT. Protein: CASSWTGGADTQYF.

The chain uses TRBV6-5 and TRBJ1-2; 7 nucleotides match TRBD1. CDR1 and CDR2 (germline): MNHEY, SVGAGI. The ends lost 0 bases at V and 4 bases at J; junction bases unmatched: 5. The CDR3 has 15 residues. The CDR3 loop is CASSYSTAGGYGYTF. CDR3 coding DNA: TGTGCCAGCAGTTACTCGACGGCAGGGGGCTATGGCTACACCTTC.

The J gene is TRBJ1-3, the V gene TRBV28, with D tentatively TRBD1 (5 bases). The CDR3 is made up of 15 amino acids. V was cut by 3 bases and J by 0 bases, with 9 bases left in between. Germline CDR1 reads MDHEN; CDR2 reads SYDVKM. The CDR3 coding sequence is TGTGCCAGCAGTTTGAGGGGAAGCTCTGGAAACACCATATATTTT. Translating gives CASSLRGSSGNTIYF. The complete variable domain, with remaining parts taken from reference TRBV28 and TRBJ1-3, reads DVKVTQSSRYLVKRTGEKVFLECVQDMDHENMFWYRQDPGLGLRLIYFSYDVKMKEKGDIPEGYSVSREKKERFSLILESASTNQTSMYLCASSLRGSSGNTIYFGEGSWLTVV.

This clone was detected only once. The V call is TRBV28, the J call TRBJ2-1; 11 bases line up with TRBD2. There are 12 residues in the CDR3. Trimming removed 6 bases from V and 13 bases from J; junction bases left unmatched: 5. Germline CDR1 is MDHEN and CDR2 is SYDVKM. CDR3 residues: CASRTSGGSQFF. In DNA form, the CDR3 reads TGTGCCAGCAGAACTAGCGGGGGTTCACAGTTCTTC.

The V and J genes are TRBV10-3 and TRBJ1-2; D might be TRBD1 (5 bases). Germline CDR1 reads ENHRY; CDR2 reads SYGVKD. V gave up 2 bases and J gave up 10 bases, with 20 bases separating them. CDR3 size: 15 residues. In DNA, the CDR3 is TGTGCCATCAGTGAGGCCTCAGGGCCCACTGGTGACTACACCTTC. Its translation is CAISEASGPTGDYTF.

CDR3 nucleotides: TGCGCCAGCAGCTCACAGGGGGCCTACTACGAGCAGTACTTC. Its protein is CASSSQGAYYEQYF. The chain employs TRBV5-1 and TRBJ2-7, with TRBD1 identical over 9 bases. The CDR3 spans 14 residues. The V gene end was trimmed by 3 bases and the J gene end by 3 bases; junction bases not matched to a gene: 4. CDR1 is SGHRS, CDR2 YFSETQ, per germline.

The V call is TRBV28, the J call TRBJ2-7; 11 positions agree with TRBD2. V dropped 5 bases and J dropped 5; count of bases not matched to a gene: 8. The CDR3 runs 15 residues. The germline CDR1 and CDR2 sequences are MDHEN and SYDVKM. The CDR3 DNA reads TGTGCCAGCAGTACCACTAGCGGGGGCGCTAACGAGCAGTACTTC. Protein sequence: CASSTTSGGANEQYF.

The chain is built from TRBV9 and TRBJ2-5; D remains ambiguous. CDR3 length equals 14 residues. The germline V and J ends were trimmed by 4 bases and 3 bases, with 13 bases remaining between them. Germline V gene sequence: CDR1 SGDLS, CDR2 YYNGEE. CDR3 protein: CASSLGVVEETQYF. The CDR3 coding sequence is TGTGCCAGCAGCCTGGGCGTAGTAGAAGAGACCCAGTACTTC.

V usage is TRBV27 and J usage is TRBJ2-1; 8 bases map to TRBD1. Germline V CDR1 and CDR2: MNHEY, SMNVEV (reference sequence). The CDR3 runs 15 residues. Trimming removed 6 bases from V and 10 bases from J; junction bases left unmatched: 14. CDR3 amino acids: CASSRGQVLGREQFF. CDR3 coding DNA: TGTGCCAGCAGCAGGGGACAGGTTCTGGGACGAGAGCAGTTCTTC.